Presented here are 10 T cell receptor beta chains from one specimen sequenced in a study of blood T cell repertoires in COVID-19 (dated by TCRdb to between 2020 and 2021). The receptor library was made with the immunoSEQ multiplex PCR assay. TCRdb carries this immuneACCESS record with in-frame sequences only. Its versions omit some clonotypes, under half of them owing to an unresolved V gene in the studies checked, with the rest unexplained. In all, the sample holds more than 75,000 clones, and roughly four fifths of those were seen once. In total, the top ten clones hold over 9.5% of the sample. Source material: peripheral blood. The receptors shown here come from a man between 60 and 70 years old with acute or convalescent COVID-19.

Here the CDR3 reads CASSGVGVAYEQYF. CDR3 coding DNA: TGCGCCAGCAGCGGGGTGGGAGTAGCCTACGAGCAGTACTTC. The chain is built from TRBV5-1 and TRBJ2-7, with a tentative D call TRBD2 (5 bases). Trimming took 4 bases from V and 2 from J, leaving 13 bases between them. This CDR3 region has 14 residues. The germline V gene has CDR1 SGHRS and CDR2 YFSETQ.

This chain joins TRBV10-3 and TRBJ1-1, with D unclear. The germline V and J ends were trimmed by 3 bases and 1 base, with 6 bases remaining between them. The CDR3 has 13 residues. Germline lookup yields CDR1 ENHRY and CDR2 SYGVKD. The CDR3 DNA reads TGTGCCATCAGTGACCGACAGAACACTGAAGCTTTCTTT. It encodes CAISDRQNTEAFF.

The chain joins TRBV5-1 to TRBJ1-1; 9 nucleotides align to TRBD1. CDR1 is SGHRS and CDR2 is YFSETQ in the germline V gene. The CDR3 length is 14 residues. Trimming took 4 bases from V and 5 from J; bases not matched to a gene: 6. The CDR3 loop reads CASSGTGSGTEAFF. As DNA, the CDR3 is TGCGCCAGCAGCGGGACAGGGTCTGGGACTGAAGCTTTCTTT.

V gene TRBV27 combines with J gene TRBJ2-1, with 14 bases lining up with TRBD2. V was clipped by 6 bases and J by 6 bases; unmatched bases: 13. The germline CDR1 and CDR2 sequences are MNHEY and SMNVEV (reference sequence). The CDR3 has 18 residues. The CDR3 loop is CASSRKLTGTSGSNEQFF. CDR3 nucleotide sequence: TGTGCCAGCAGCCGCAAGCTCACCGGGACTAGCGGGAGCAATGAGCAGTTCTTC.

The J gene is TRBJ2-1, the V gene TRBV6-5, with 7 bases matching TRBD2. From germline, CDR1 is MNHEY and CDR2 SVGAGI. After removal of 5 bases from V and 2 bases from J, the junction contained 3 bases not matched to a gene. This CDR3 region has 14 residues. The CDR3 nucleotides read TGTGCCAGCAGTAGCGGGGAACCCTACAATGAGCAGTTCTTC. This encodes CASSSGEPYNEQFF.

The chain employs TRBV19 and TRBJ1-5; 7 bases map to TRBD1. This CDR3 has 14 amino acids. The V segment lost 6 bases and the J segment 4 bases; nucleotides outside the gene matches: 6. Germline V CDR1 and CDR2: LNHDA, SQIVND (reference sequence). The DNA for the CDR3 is TGTGCCAGTAGCCGTGACAGGGCAAATCAGCCCCAGCATTTT. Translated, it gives CASSRDRANQPQHF.

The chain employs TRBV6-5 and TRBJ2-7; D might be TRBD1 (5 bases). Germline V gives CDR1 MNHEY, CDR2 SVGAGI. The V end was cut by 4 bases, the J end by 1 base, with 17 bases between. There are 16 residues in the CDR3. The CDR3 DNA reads TGTGCCAGCAGTTCCCCCTCCAGGGTTAGTTCCTACGAGCAGTACTTC. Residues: CASSSPSRVSSYEQYF.

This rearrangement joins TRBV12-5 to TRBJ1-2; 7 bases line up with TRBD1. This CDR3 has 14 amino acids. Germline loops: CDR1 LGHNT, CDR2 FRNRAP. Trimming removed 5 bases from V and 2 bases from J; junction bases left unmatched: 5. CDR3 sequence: CASGVGQTNYGYTF. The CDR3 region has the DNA TGTGCTAGTGGTGTGGGACAGACAAACTATGGCTACACCTTC.

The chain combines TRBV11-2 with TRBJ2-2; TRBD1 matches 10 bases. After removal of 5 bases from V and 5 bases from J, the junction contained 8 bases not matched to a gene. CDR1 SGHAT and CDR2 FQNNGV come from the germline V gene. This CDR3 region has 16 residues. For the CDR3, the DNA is TGTGCCAGCAGCAGTTACCGGGACAGGGGAACCGGGGAGCTGTTTTTT. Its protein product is CASSSYRDRGTGELFF.

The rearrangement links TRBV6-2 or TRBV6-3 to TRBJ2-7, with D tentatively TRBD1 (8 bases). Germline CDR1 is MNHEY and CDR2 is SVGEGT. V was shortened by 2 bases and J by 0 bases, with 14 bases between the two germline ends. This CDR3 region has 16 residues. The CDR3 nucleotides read TGTGCCAGCAGTTACGGAGCGGGACAGGTCTCCTACGAGCAGTACTTC. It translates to CASSYGAGQVSYEQYF.